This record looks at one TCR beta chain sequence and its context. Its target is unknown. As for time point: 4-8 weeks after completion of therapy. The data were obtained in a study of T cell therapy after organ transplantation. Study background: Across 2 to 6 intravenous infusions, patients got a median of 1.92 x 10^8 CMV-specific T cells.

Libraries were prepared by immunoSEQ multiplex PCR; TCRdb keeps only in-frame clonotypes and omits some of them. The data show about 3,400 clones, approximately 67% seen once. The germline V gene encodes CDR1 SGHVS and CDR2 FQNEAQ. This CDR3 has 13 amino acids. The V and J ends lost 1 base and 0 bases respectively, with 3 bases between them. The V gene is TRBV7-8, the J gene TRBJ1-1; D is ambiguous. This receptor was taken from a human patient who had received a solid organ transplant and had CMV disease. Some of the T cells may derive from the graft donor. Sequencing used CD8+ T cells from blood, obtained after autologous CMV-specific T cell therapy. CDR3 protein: CASSLELNTEAFF. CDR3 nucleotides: TGTGCCAGCAGCTTAGAACTGAACACTGAAGCTTTCTTT.